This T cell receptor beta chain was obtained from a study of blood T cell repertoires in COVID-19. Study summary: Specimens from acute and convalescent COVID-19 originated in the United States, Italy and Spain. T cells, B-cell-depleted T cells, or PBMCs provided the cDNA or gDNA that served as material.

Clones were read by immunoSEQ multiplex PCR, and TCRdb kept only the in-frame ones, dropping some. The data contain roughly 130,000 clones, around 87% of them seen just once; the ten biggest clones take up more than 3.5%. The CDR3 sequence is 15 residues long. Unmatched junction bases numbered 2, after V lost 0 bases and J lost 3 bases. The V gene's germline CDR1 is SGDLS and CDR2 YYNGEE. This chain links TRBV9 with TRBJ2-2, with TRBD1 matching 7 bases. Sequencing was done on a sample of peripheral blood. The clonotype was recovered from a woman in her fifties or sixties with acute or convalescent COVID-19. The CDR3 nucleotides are TGTGCCAGCAGCGTAGACAGGGGTCACACCGGGGAGCTGTTTTTT. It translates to CASSVDRGHTGELFF.